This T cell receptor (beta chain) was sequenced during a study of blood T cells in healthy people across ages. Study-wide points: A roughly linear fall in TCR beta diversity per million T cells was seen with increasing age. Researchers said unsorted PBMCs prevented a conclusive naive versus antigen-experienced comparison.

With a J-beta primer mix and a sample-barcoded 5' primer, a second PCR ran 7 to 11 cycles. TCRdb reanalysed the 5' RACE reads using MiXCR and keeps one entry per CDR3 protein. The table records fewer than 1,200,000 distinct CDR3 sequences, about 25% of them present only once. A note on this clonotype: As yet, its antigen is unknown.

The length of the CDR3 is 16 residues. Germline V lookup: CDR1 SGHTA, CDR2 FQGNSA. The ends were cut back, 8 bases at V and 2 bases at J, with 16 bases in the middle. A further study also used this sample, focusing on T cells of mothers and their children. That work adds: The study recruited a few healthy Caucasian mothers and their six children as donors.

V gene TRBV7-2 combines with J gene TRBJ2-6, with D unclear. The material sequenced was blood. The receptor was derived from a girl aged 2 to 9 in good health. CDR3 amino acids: CASRDPFRTGANVLTF. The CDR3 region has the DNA TGTGCCAGCCGCGACCCCTTCAGAACTGGGGCCAACGTCCTGACTTTC.